The sequence of this TCR beta chain was determined in a study of monozygotic twins with inflammatory bowel disease. Study-level points and caveats: Twins with IBD were found to have lower TCRbeta diversity (inverse Simpson) than healthy co-twins. Ultimately, a single strong signal or clonotype associated with IBD was not supported. Possibly reflecting limited power, no difference in repertoire similarity was found between concordant and discordant twins.

TCRdb reprocessed the 5' RACE reads; each CDR3 protein has one entry and no DNA is given. Its listing shows 350,000 to 500,000 distinct CDR3 sequences. There are 13 residues in the CDR3. Germline CDR1 SGHRS, CDR2 YFSETQ. In the case of this clonotype: Its cognate antigen is unknown.

Material: blood. The receptor was derived from a human donor with ulcerative colitis or Crohn's disease, or a healthy co-twin of an affected twin (not recorded which). The chain couples TRBV5-1 to TRBJ1-1. CDR3 protein: CASRREGTGGAFF. Full variable domain (missing parts from reference TRBV5-1 and TRBJ1-1): KAGVTQTPRYLIKTRGQQVTLSCSPISGHRSVSWYQQTPGQGLQFLFEYFSETQRNKGNFPGRFSGRQFSNSRSEMNVSTLELGDSALYLCASRREGTGGAFFGQGTRLTVV.